One sample yielded the 21 T cell receptor beta chains listed below, sequenced in a study of spatial heterogeneity in lung cancer. TCRdb re-called the 5' RACE reads with MiXCR, one entry per CDR3 protein. The sample has about 9,800 distinct CDR3 sequences, approximately 6.3% seen once. These receptors are not linked to any known antigen. Specified time point: sample taken at primary tumor resection. Findings and caveats of the study: Counts that tracked tumor mutation counts were those of expanded intratumoral alpha and beta TCRs.

The sample was lung tumor tissue, taken at surgery. These receptors all come from a male donor with early-stage non-small cell lung cancer.

This clonotype has ten or more counts. The library was prepared for alpha chains; this beta chain is a stray read, so its frequency means little. The V gene is TRBV12-3 or TRBV12-4, the J gene TRBJ2-7, with 11 positions matching TRBD2. The CDR3 covers 14 residues. V lost 8 bases, J lost 3 bases, and 6 bases stayed unmatched. CDR3 region: CASLGTSGFYEQYF. The CDR3 DNA reads TGTGCCAGCCTCGGGACTAGCGGATTCTACGAGCAGTACTTC.

Many counts were recorded for this clonotype. The library was built for alpha chains, so this beta chain is an off-target read and its size means little. The chain carries TRBV20-1 and TRBJ2-5; D possibly uses TRBD1 or TRBD2 (7 bases each). V was clipped by 6 bases and J by 6 bases, with 23 bases between them. In germline, CDR1 is DFQATT, CDR2 SNEGSKA (reference sequence). This CDR3 has 15 amino acids. CDR3 coding DNA: TGCAGTGCCAGGGGGGGAGGGACGTCAGAGAAGACCCAGTACTTC. The encoded protein is CSARGGGTSEKTQYF.

This clonotype was seen at least ten times. This beta chain is a stray sequence in a library constructed for alpha chains; its clone size is not meaningful. V usage is TRBV6-1 and J usage is TRBJ1-5; D is ambiguous. V gave up 3 bases and J gave up 1 base, with 10 bases separating them. CDR3 length equals 15 residues. CDR1 MNHNS and CDR2 SASEGT come from the germline V gene. The CDR3 region is CASSDLGPSNQPQHF. DNA of the CDR3: TGTGCCAGCAGTGACCTAGGTCCAAGCAATCAGCCCCAGCATTTT.

This clonotype is deemed medium-sized. The size of this beta chain means little, since it is a stray read in a library made for alpha chains. This chain links TRBV7-3 with TRBJ2-3, with TRBD1 identical over 7 bases. In germline, CDR1 is SGHTA, CDR2 FQGTGA. The CDR3 runs to 15 residues. V shed 5 bases, J shed 0 bases, and the junction held 5 bases outside the gene matches. The CDR3 DNA is TGTGCCAGCAGCCCTCAGGGGGTTAGCACAGATACGCAGTATTTT. This codes for CASSPQGVSTDTQYF.

About this clonotype itself: For a library built for alpha chains, this beta chain is a stray read; little rests on its size. The chain combines TRBV20-1 with TRBJ2-4, with D unresolved. V was pared by 5 bases and J by 0 bases, with 11 bases between. This CDR3 contains 14 residues. The germline V gene has CDR1 DFQATT and CDR2 SNEGSKA (reference sequence). The CDR3 DNA follows: TGCAGTGCTCCTCCTCCCCTAGCCAAAAACATTCAGTACTTC. This encodes CSAPPPLAKNIQYF.

By sample fraction, this clonotype is medium-sized. This beta chain was picked up by a library intended for alpha chains and is off target, so its count carries little meaning. The V and J genes are TRBV7-8 and TRBJ2-7; TRBD1 agrees at 7 bases. The CDR3 runs 14 residues. Germline CDR1 and CDR2: SGHVS and FQNEAQ. Unmatched junction bases numbered 9, after V lost 6 bases and J lost 4 bases. The CDR3 loop reads CASRSDRVVYEQYF. The CDR3 bases are TGTGCCAGCAGGTCCGACAGGGTCGTTTACGAGCAGTACTTC. The full variable domain, rest sourced from reference TRBV7-8 and TRBJ2-7, is GAGVSQSPRYKVAKRGQDVALRCDPISGHVSLFWYQQALGQGPEFLTYFQNEAQLDKSGLPSDRFFAERPEGSVSTLKIQRTQQEDSAVYLCASRSDRVVYEQYFGPGTRLTVT.

This clonotype qualifies as medium-sized (0.01 to 0.1%). This beta chain is a stray read from a library made for alpha chains; its abundance is not meaningful. The chain recombines TRBV20-1 with TRBJ2-6; 8 bases are shared with TRBD2. Germline lookup yields CDR1 DFQATT and CDR2 SNEGSKA (reference sequence). The CDR3 is made up of 17 amino acids. The V segment lost 6 bases and the J segment 3 bases; nucleotides outside the gene matches: 13. The CDR3 DNA reads TGCAGTGCGGGTCAAGCGGGAGATCGGGGTGGGGCCAACGTCCTGACTTTC. It translates to CSAGQAGDRGGANVLTF.

This clonotype was detected ten times or more. Little can be read into the size of this beta chain, an off-target read in a library designed for alpha chains. As DNA, the CDR3 is TGTGCCAGCAGAATCGGGTCGGATACGCAGTATTTT. It codes for CASRIGSDTQYF. The chain is built from TRBV2 and TRBJ2-3; D remains ambiguous. The germline V and J ends were trimmed by 6 bases and 6 bases, with 10 bases remaining between them. CDR1 is SNHLY and CDR2 is FYNNEI in the germline V gene. The CDR3 contains 12 residues.

This clonotype was counted at least ten times. This beta chain is a stray read from a library made for alpha chains; its abundance is not meaningful. This sequence joins TRBV5-1 and TRBJ2-3; D gene uncertain. The germline CDR1 and CDR2 sequences are SGHRS and YFSETQ. The CDR3 covers 14 residues. The V and J ends lost 4 bases and 0 bases respectively, with 9 bases between them. The chain's CDR3 is CASSLSSSTDTQYF. DNA of the CDR3: TGCGCCAGCAGCCTCAGCTCGAGCACAGATACGCAGTATTTT.

This clonotype was counted many times. Being off target in a library aimed at alpha chains, this beta chain has a size of little meaning. This chain uses TRBV7-2 with TRBJ1-2; TRBD1 matches 7 bases. Looked up from germline, CDR1 is SGHTA and CDR2 is FQGNSA. V shed 6 bases and J 5 bases; nucleotides not matched to a gene: 15. CDR3 length equals 16 residues. CDR3 DNA: TGTGCCAGCAGGCCCTCAGGGGGGGAAGGAGGATATGGCTACACCTTC. Amino acid sequence: CASRPSGGEGGYGYTF.

This clonotype is labeled medium-sized. The library was designed around alpha chains, so this beta chain is a stray read whose abundance carries little weight. This sequence joins TRBV14 and TRBJ2-7; D may be TRBD1 or TRBD2 (5 bases each). CDR3 length equals 15 residues. From germline, CDR1 is SGHDN and CDR2 FVKESK. V lost 0 bases, J lost 2 bases, and 11 bases lay in between. The CDR3 loop reads CASSQDPGRAYEQYF. CDR3 sequence (DNA): TGTGCCAGCAGCCAAGATCCGGGGCGTGCCTACGAGCAGTACTTC. The variable domain in full, with the rest retrieved from reference TRBV14 and TRBJ2-7, is EAGVTQFPSHSVIEKGQTVTLRCDPISGHDNLYWYRRVMGKEIKFLLHFVKESKQDESGMPNNRFLAERTGGTYSTLKVQPAELEDSGVYFCASSQDPGRAYEQYFGPGTRLTVT.

This clonotype counts as medium-sized. One end of the junction does not line up with germline, which may come from a read error. The library was built for alpha chains, so this beta chain is an off-target read and its size means little. The chain links TRBV12-3 or TRBV12-4 to TRBJ1-2, with a possible D match to TRBD1 (6 bases). CDR3 length: 17 residues. Here the CDR3 reads CASSPLTGFSPVIIKAF. The CDR3 DNA reads TGTGCCAGCAGTCCGCTGACAGGTTTTTCCCCCGTTATTATTAAGGCCTTC.

Relative to its sample, this clonotype is medium-sized. This beta chain was picked up by a library intended for alpha chains and is off target, so its count carries little meaning. The chain employs TRBV10-1 and TRBJ1-1; TRBD1 matches at 8 bases. This CDR3 has 14 amino acids. V lost 6 bases to trimming and J lost 2 bases; unmatched junction nucleotides: 5. Germline assignment: CDR1 WNHNN and CDR2 SYGVQD (reference sequence). The CDR3 coding sequence is TGCGCCAGCAGACCGGGACAGGCCAACACTGAAGCTTTCTTT. Protein sequence: CASRPGQANTEAFF.

This clonotype rates as medium-sized (0.01 to 0.1%). This beta chain is a stray sequence in a library constructed for alpha chains; its clone size is not meaningful. For the CDR3, the DNA is TGTGCCACAAATACAGGGGGCAAGCAATGCGAGCAGTACGTC. It specifies CATNTGGKQCEQYV. The chain employs TRBV27 and TRBJ2-7, with 9 bases that match TRBD1. This CDR3 is built from 14 residues. Germline V CDR1 and CDR2: MNHEY, SMNVEV (reference sequence). With V trimmed by 10 bases and J by 6 bases, 13 bases remained unmatched.

This clonotype was seen at least ten times. This beta chain represents an off-target read in a library built for alpha chains; its size is of limited meaning. The V call is TRBV27, the J call TRBJ1-2; D might be TRBD1 (5 bases). V was shortened by 3 bases and J by 8 bases, with 13 bases between the two germline ends. Germline V gene data show CDR1 as MNHEY and CDR2 as SMNVEV (reference sequence). This CDR3 has 13 amino acids. This chain's CDR3 is CASSFTQGSGYTF. The CDR3, as DNA: TGTGCCAGCAGTTTTACGCAGGGTTCCGGCTACACCTTC.

By sample share, this clonotype is medium-sized (0.01 to 0.1%). Since it is a stray read in a library aimed at alpha chains, this beta chain has a size that is not meaningful. V and J are TRBV10-3 and TRBJ2-1; D not resolved. CDR1 is ENHRY, CDR2 SYGVKD, per germline. The CDR3 spans 13 residues. The V end lost 6 bases, the J end lost 2 bases, and 8 bases lay between the germline ends. The CDR3 loop reads CAISTDTYNEQFF. Here the CDR3 DNA reads TGTGCCATCAGCACTGATACCTACAATGAGCAGTTCTTC.

Many counts were recorded for this clonotype. One end of the junction varies from germline; a read error may be responsible. Since it is a stray read in a library aimed at alpha chains, this beta chain has a size that is not meaningful. The chain uses TRBV7-2 and TRBJ2-5; D is undetermined. Germline loops: CDR1 SGHTA, CDR2 FQGNSA. The CDR3 spans 12 residues. CDR3 bases: TGTGCCAGCAGCTTAGATAAACTACCGGTTTTATTC. This translates into CASSLDKLPVLF.

This clonotype appeared a few times. Little can be read into the size of this beta chain, an off-target read in a library designed for alpha chains. The V gene is TRBV27, the J gene TRBJ2-1; TRBD2 might be the D (5 bases). CDR1 and CDR2 from the germline V gene are MNHEY and SMNVEV (reference sequence). Trimming took 3 bases from V and 9 from J, leaving 15 bases between them. CDR3 length equals 14 residues. The CDR3 is CASSFNHPGGEQFF. The CDR3 DNA follows: TGTGCCAGCAGTTTCAACCACCCCGGAGGTGAGCAGTTCTTC.

This clonotype has a count of ten or more. In a library made to pick up alpha chains, this beta chain is a stray read with a size that means little. The CDR3 region is CASSFPKQIAGLTDTQYF. The CDR3 DNA reads as TGTGCCAGCAGCTTTCCCAAGCAAATAGCGGGTCTCACAGATACGCAGTATTTT. This rearrangement joins TRBV7-9 to TRBJ2-3, with 7 bases lining up with TRBD2. The V gene's germline CDR1 is SEHNR and CDR2 FQNEAQ (reference sequence). V was pared by 3 bases and J by 2 bases, with 14 bases of the junction left unmatched. CDR3 length: 18 residues.

This clonotype was seen at least ten times. The size of this beta chain means little, since it is a stray read in a library made for alpha chains. The chain recombines TRBV2 with TRBJ1-2; the match to TRBD1 covers 9 bases. Germline CDR1 and CDR2: SNHLY and FYNNEI. Trimming at V came to 6 bases and at J to 8 bases, leaving 10 bases not matched to a gene. The CDR3 runs 14 residues. Written as DNA, the CDR3 is TGTGCCAGCAGGGCAACAGGGGGCGTTAAAGGCTACACCTTC. This sequence encodes CASRATGGVKGYTF. Drawing the rest from reference TRBV2 and TRBJ1-2, the complete variable domain is EPEVTQTPSHQVTQMGQEVILRCVPISNHLYFYWYRQILGQKVEFLVSFYNNEISEKSEIFDDQFSVERPDGSNFTLKIRSTKLEDSAMYFCASRATGGVKGYTFGSGTRLTVV.

As concerns this clonotype: Because the library targeted alpha chains, this beta chain is an off-target read whose size means little. The CDR3 is CASSSSGWNNEQYF. CDR3 sequence (DNA): TGTGCCAGCAGCTCCAGCGGGTGGAACAACGAGCAGTACTTC. The chain uses TRBV7-9 and TRBJ2-7; D might be TRBD2 (6 bases). The V end was cut by 4 bases, the J end by 5 bases, with 15 bases between. The germline CDR1 and CDR2 sequences are SEHNR and FQNEAQ (reference sequence). The CDR3 extends over 14 amino acids.